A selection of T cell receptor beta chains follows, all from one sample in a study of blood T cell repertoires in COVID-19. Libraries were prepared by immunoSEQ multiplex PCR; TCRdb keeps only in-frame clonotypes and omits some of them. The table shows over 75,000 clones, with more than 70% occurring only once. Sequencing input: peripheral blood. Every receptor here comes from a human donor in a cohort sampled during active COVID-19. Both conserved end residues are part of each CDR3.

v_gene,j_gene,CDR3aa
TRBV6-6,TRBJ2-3,CASTPPGPPYTQYF
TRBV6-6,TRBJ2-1,CASRGQGSSYNEQFF
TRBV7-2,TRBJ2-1,CASSLAFGTGVHNEQFF
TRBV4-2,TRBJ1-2,CASSQPRGEGYTF
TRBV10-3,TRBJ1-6,CAISEGRGKNSPLHF
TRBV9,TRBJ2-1,CASSVSEGYNEQFF
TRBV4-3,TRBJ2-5,CASSQAGEETQYF
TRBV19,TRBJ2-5,CASSIEGGETQYF
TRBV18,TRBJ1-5,CASSPRQAEPQHF
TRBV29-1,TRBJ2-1,CSVEISGRTVLGYNEQFF
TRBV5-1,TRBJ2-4,CASSSDRGLPNIQYF
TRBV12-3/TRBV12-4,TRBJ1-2,CASTSGTGDCYTF
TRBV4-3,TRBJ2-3,CASSQDHGRGHADTQYF
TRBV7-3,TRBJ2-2,CASSSTSGRPGELFF
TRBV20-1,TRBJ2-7,CSASVRDYEQYF
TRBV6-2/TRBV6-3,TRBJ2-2,CASSAQGSDTGELFF
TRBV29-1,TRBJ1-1,CSVARNSEAFF
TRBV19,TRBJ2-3,CASKGRGGADTQYF
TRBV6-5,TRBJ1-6,CASSQGVNSPLHF
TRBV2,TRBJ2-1,CASSDRLAGGDEQFF
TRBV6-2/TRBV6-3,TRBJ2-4,CASSYTRTVAKNIQYF
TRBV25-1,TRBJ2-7,CANWSQGCCYEQYF